Many counts were recorded for the clone carrying this T cell receptor (beta chain). Germline V gene data show CDR1 as LGHDT and CDR2 as YNNKEL (reference sequence). Losses at the gene ends were 1 base for V and 6 bases for J; bases not matched to a gene: 7. This CDR3 contains 16 residues. Construction of the TCR beta libraries employed iRepertoire HTBI primers in conjunction with Arm-PCR of CDR3 regions. TCRdb processed the multiplex PCR reads anew with MiXCR; each CDR3 protein has one entry. The sample includes hundreds of thousands of distinct CDR3 sequences, about 15% of them seen just once. The source of the sample is a study of regulatory T cells in long-lasting Graves disease. Time point noted: newly diagnosed GD, antithyroid drugs for less than 3 months. PBMCs were the source of the RNA used for TCR sequencing. These data also featured in a second study, about T cells in Graves' hyperthyroidism and ophthalmopathy. That report notes: Uncontrolled infection, other autoimmune disease, pregnancy and lactation each barred patients from inclusion.

The receptor was isolated from a middle-aged woman with Graves disease. Sequenced material: peripheral blood mononuclear cells (PBMCs), taken at new diagnosis, from a patient treated with antithyroid drugs. The chain carries TRBV3-1 and TRBJ2-3; 10 positions match TRBD2. This CDR3 is CASSQAIGLAADTQYF. CDR3 bases: TGTGCCAGCAGCCAAGCCATTGGACTAGCGGCGGATACGCAGTATTTT.